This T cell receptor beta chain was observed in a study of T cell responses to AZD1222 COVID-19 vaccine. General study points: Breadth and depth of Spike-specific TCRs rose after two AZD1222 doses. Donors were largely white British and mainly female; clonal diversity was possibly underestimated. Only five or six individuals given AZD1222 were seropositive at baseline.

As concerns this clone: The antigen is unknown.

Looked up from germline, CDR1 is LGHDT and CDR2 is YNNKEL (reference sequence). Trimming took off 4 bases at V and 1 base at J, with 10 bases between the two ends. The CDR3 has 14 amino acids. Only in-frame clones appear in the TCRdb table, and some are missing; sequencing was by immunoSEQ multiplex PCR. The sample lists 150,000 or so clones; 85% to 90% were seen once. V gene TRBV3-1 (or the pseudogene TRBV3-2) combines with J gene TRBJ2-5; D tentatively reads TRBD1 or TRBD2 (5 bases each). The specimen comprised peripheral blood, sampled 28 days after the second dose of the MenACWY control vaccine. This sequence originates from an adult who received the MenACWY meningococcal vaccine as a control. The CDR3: CASSLRDGQETQYF. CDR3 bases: TGTGCCAGCAGCCTCCGGGACGGCCAAGAGACCCAGTACTTC.